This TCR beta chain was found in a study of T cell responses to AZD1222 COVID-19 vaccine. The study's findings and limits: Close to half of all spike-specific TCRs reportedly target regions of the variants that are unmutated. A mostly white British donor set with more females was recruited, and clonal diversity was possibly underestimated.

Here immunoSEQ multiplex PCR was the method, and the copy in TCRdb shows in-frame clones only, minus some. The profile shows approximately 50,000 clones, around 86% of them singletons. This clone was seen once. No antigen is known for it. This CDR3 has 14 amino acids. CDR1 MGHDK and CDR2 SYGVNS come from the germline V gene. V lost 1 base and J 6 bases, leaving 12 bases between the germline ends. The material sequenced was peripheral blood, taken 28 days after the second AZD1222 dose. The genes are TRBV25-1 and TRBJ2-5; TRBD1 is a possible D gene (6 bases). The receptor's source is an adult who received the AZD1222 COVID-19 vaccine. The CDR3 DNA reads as TGTGCCAGCAGTGAATTAACAGGGCTGCAGACCCAGTACTTC. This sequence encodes CASSELTGLQTQYF.